These 10 T cell receptor beta chains came from one sample sequenced in a study of blood T cell repertoires in COVID-19. The protocol was immunoSEQ multiplex PCR, while the TCRdb copy is restricted to in-frame clones and leaves out a portion. The repertoire holds about 12,000 clones, with 60% to 75% as singletons. Material for sequencing was peripheral blood. The receptors were gathered from a man aged 60 to 69 with COVID-19, enrolled during active disease.

The genes are TRBV5-1 and TRBJ2-2; 7 positions match TRBD2. Germline CDR1 and CDR2: SGHRS and YFSETQ. This CDR3 spans 18 amino acids. V was pared by 2 bases and J by 0 bases, with 10 bases of the junction left unmatched. CDR3 coding DNA: TGCGCCAGCAGCTTTATCGGGGGGTCCCGAACGAACACCGGGGAGCTGTTTTTT. Its protein is CASSFIGGSRTNTGELFF. Full variable domain (rest looked up from reference TRBV5-1 and TRBJ2-2): KAGVTQTPRYLIKTRGQQVTLSCSPISGHRSVSWYQQTPGQGLQFLFEYFSETQRNKGNFPGRFSGRQFSNSRSEMNVSTLELGDSALYLCASSFIGGSRTNTGELFFGEGSRLTVL.

This clone was counted between two and nine times. The gene calls are TRBV7-2 and TRBJ2-1, with 7 bases lining up with TRBD2. V trimming: 5 bases; J trimming: 3 bases; junction bases outside the gene matches: 4. The CDR3 has 14 amino acids. Germline V gene sequence: CDR1 SGHTA, CDR2 FQGNSA. In nucleotides, the CDR3 is TGTGCCAGCAGCCTACTAGCGAACTACAATGAGCAGTTCTTC. This translates into CASSLLANYNEQFF.

J is TRBJ2-1 and V is TRBV12-5; D possibly corresponds to TRBD1 (6 bases). Per the germline V gene, CDR1 is LGHNT and CDR2 is FRNRAP. Trimming shortened V by 0 bases and J by 12 bases, and 9 bases separated the two germline ends. CDR3 length: 12 amino acids. The CDR3 DNA is TGTGCTAGTGGTTTGGTATGGGACACGCAGTTCTTC. Translating it yields CASGLVWDTQFF.

The V gene is TRBV5-5, the J gene TRBJ2-7, with a possible D match to TRBD2 (6 bases). CDR1 is SGHKS and CDR2 is YYEKEE in the germline V gene (reference sequence). V gave up 4 bases and J gave up 4 bases, with 18 bases separating them. CDR3 length equals 15 residues. CDR3 sequence (DNA): TGTGCCAGCAGCCTCGAGTCTACCGGGGGTTACGAGCAGTACGTC. Translation: CASSLESTGGYEQYV.

This clone is classed as medium-sized. The V and J genes are TRBV2 and TRBJ1-4; TRBD1 matches 8 bases. V lost 6 bases, J lost 3 bases, and 3 bases stayed unmatched. CDR1 is SNHLY, CDR2 FYNNEI, per germline. The CDR3 extends over 14 amino acids. The CDR3 loop reads CASRRTGPNEKLFF. In nucleotides, the CDR3 is TGTGCCAGCAGGCGGACAGGGCCTAATGAAAAACTGTTTTTT.

There are a few counts of this clone. The genes are TRBV7-9 and TRBJ1-2; 7 bases match TRBD1. This CDR3 spans 16 amino acids. Trimming removed 0 bases from V and 8 bases from J; junction bases left unmatched: 12. Germline CDR1 is SEHNR and CDR2 is FQNEAQ (reference sequence). CDR3 in amino acids: CASSLAYVDRVGGYTF. In DNA form, the CDR3 reads TGTGCCAGCAGCTTAGCATACGTCGACAGGGTCGGGGGCTACACCTTC.

The chain employs TRBV6-2 or TRBV6-3 and TRBJ2-5, with 9 bases identical to TRBD2. Germline V lookup: CDR1 MNHEY, CDR2 SVGEGT. V shed 4 bases and J 4 bases; nucleotides not matched to a gene: 7. The CDR3 covers 15 residues. In DNA, the CDR3 is TGTGCCAGCAGTTTCTATGCGGGAGGGTTAGAGACCCAGTACTTC. Translating it yields CASSFYAGGLETQYF.

On this clone: This specimen includes other DNA sequences encoding the same CDR3. The rearrangement links TRBV7-2 to TRBJ1-1; D unclear. The CDR3 is 12 amino acids. Germline values: CDR1 SGHTA, CDR2 FQGNSA. The V and J ends lost 0 bases and 7 bases respectively, with 6 bases between them. The CDR3 is CASSLAGFEAFF. The CDR3 nucleotides read TGTGCCAGCAGCTTAGCCGGGTTTGAAGCTTTCTTT.

The rearrangement uses TRBV13 and TRBJ1-1; 8 nucleotides align to TRBD1. Germline values: CDR1 PRHDT, CDR2 FYEKMQ (reference sequence). The CDR3 loop spans 14 amino acids. With 4 bases clipped from V and 3 bases from J, the junction kept 4 bases outside the gene matches. CDR3 DNA: TGTGCCAGCAGCTCGTTGACAGGGGACACTGAAGCTTTCTTT. Translated: CASSSLTGDTEAFF.

The rearrangement links TRBV18 to TRBJ2-3; perhaps TRBD2 as D (6 bases). With 5 bases removed from V and 0 bases from J, the gap between germline ends came to 15 bases. This CDR3 has 16 amino acids. Germline assignment: CDR1 KGHSH and CDR2 LQKENI. In DNA, the CDR3 is TGTGCCAGCTCAATCGGCGGGGTAACAAGCACAGATACGCAGTATTTT. Protein: CASSIGGVTSTDTQYF.